This TCR beta chain emerged from a study of vaccination and CD4 T cells after COVID-19. Study information: Convalescent patients gave post-COVID blood a median about 110 days post-diagnosis, range 35 to 161.

For this clonotype: Its target is unknown.

Sequencing of the DNA from cultured CD4+ T cells was carried out with the Oncomine TCR Beta short-read assay. TCRdb independently ran MiXCR on the PCR reads; one entry per CDR3 protein. Among some 13,000 distinct CDR3 sequences listed, around two fifths were seen once. Treatment denoted: roughly 10-day PBMC culture with coronavirus spike peptide pools or control peptides (ViraFEST assay). This receptor was identified in a human donor who had recovered from COVID-19. Sequencing input: CD4+ T cells from blood, cultured in vitro.

In DNA form, the CDR3 reads TGTGCCTGGAGAAGACAGATGAACACTGAAGCTTTCTTT. The encoded protein is CAWRRQMNTEAFF. The V call is TRBV30, the J call TRBJ1-1; TRBD1 might be the D (5 bases). CDR3 length equals 13 residues. V was clipped by 3 bases and J by 0 bases, with 8 bases between them. From germline, CDR1 is GTSNPN and CDR2 SVGIG (reference sequence).